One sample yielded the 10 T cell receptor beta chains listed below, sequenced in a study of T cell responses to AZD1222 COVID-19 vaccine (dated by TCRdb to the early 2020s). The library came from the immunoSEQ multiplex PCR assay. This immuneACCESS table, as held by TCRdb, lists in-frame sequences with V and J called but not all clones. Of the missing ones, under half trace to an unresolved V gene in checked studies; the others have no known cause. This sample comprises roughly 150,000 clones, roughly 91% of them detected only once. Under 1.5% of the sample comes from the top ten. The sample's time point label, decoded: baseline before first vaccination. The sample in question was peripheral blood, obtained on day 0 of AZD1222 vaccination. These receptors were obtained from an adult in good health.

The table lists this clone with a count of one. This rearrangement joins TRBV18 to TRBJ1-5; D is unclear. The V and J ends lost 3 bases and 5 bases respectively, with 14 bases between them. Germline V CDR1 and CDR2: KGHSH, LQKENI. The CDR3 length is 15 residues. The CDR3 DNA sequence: TGTGCCAGCTCACCGCAACCCGGCCCCGATCAGCCCCAGCATTTT. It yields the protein CASSPQPGPDQPQHF. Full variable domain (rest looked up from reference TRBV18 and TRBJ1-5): NAGVMQNPRHLVRRRGQEARLRCSPMKGHSHVYWYRQLPEEGLKFMVYLQKENIIDESGMPKERFSAEFPKEGPSILRIQQVVRGDSAAYFCASSPQPGPDQPQHFGDGTRLSIL.

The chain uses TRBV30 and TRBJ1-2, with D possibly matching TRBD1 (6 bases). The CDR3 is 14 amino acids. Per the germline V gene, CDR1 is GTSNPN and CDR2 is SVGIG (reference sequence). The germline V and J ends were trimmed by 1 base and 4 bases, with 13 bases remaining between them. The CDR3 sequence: CAWSGETGFYGYTF. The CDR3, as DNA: TGTGCCTGGAGTGGGGAAACAGGGTTCTATGGCTACACCTTC.

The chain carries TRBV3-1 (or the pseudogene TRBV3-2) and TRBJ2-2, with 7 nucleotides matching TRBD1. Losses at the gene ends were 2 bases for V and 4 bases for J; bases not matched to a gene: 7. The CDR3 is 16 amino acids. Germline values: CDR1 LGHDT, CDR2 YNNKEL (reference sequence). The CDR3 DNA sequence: TGTGCCAGCAGCCAAACCTGGACAGGCCGCACCGGGGAGCTGTTTTTT. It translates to CASSQTWTGRTGELFF.

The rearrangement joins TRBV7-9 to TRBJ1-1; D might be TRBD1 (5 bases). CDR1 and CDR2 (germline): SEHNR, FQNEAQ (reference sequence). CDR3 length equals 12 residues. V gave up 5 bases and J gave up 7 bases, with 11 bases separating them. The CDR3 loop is CASSLGAGEAFF. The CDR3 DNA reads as TGTGCCAGCAGCCTCGGGGCAGGTGAAGCTTTCTTT.

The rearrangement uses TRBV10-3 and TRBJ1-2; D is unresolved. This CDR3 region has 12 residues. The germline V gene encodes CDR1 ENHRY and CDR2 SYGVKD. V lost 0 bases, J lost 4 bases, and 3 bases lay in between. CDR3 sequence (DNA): TGTGCCATCAGTGAGTCTGGCTATGGCTACACCTTC. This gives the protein CAISESGYGYTF.

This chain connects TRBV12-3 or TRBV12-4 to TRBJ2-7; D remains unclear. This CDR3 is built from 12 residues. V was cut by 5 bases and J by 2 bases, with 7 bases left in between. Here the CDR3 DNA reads TGTGCCAGCAGTCCCGACACCTACGAGCAGTACTTC. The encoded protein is CASSPDTYEQYF.

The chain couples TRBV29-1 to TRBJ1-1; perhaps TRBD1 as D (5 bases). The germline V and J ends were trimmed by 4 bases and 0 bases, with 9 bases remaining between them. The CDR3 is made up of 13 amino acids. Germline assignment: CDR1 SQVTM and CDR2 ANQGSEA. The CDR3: CSVVAGLNTEAFF. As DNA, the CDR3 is TGCAGCGTTGTAGCAGGGTTGAACACTGAAGCTTTCTTT.

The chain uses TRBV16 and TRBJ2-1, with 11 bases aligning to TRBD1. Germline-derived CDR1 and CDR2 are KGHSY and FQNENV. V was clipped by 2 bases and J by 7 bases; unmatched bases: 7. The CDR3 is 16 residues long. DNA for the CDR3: TGTGCCAGCAGCCAAGTCCGGACAGGGGGCAGAAATGAGCAGTTCTTC. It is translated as CASSQVRTGGRNEQFF. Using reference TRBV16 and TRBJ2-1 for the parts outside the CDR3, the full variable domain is GEEVAQTPKHLVRGEGQKAKLYCAPIKGHSYVFWYQQVLKNEFKFLISFQNENVFDETGMPKERFSAKCLPNSPCSLEIQATKLEDSAVYFCASSQVRTGGRNEQFFGPGTRLTVL.

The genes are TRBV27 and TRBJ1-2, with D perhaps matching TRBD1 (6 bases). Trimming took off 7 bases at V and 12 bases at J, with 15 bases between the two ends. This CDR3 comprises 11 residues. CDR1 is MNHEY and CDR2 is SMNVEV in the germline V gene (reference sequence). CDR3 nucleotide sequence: TGTGCCAGCAACCCTTCGGGGGCCCACACCTTC. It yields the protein CASNPSGAHTF.

CDR3 residues: CASSETGPSYEQYF. Here the CDR3 DNA reads TGTGCCAGCAGTGAGACAGGGCCCTCCTACGAGCAGTACTTC. The chain is built from TRBV6-1 and TRBJ2-7; TRBD1 matches at 7 bases. Germline CDR1 MNHNS, CDR2 SASEGT. The CDR3 contains 14 residues. With 3 bases clipped from V and 0 bases from J, the junction kept 2 bases outside the gene matches.